The subject of this entry is one T cell receptor (beta chain). This entry is derived from a study of cytomegalovirus exposure and HLA in healthy donors. The CDR3 spans 14 residues. Germline V gene sequence: CDR1 MRHNA, CDR2 SNTAGT. V dropped 2 bases and J dropped 4; count of bases not matched to a gene: 0. The PCR was carried out with 60 Vbeta primers and 13 Jbeta primers. Here immunoSEQ multiplex PCR was the method, and the copy in TCRdb shows in-frame clones only, minus some. The sample yields some 110,000 clones, around 82% seen once. The TCR originated in a man in his forties in good health and CMV-seronegative. The sequencing sample was made of PBMCs. This chain joins TRBV6-4 and TRBJ2-3; TRBD2 matches at 10 bases. As DNA, the CDR3 is TGTGCCAGCAGTGACAGCGGGGGGGCAGATACGCAGTATTTT. Residues: CASSDSGGADTQYF.